Below are 14 T cell receptor beta chains sequenced from a single sample in a study of cytomegalovirus exposure and HLA in healthy donors. The primer mix had 60 Vbeta and 13 Jbeta primers. The protocol was immunoSEQ multiplex PCR, while the TCRdb copy is restricted to in-frame clones and leaves out a portion. The sample lists about 130,000 clones, less than 75% seen once, with approximately 2.1% in the top ten. Sequencing was done on a sample of PBMCs. These receptors were collected from a middle-aged woman in good health and CMV-seropositive.

This chain uses TRBV25-1 with TRBJ2-5, with D uncertain. Germline-derived CDR1 and CDR2 are MGHDK and SYGVNS. The CDR3 contains 13 residues. The V and J ends lost 8 bases and 2 bases respectively, with 12 bases between them. The CDR3 reads CASGAYIQETQYF. Written as DNA, the CDR3 is TGTGCCAGCGGAGCTTACATACAAGAGACCCAGTACTTC.

This chain joins TRBV2 and TRBJ2-7; D perhaps matches TRBD2 (5 bases). CDR1 and CDR2 (germline): SNHLY, FYNNEI. The CDR3 runs 14 residues. The V end lost 8 bases, the J end lost 1 base, and 15 bases lay between the germline ends. The CDR3 region has the DNA TGTGCCAGCGGCCACCGGGATTTATCCTACGAGCAGTACTTC. It encodes CASGHRDLSYEQYF.

This clone was detected once. V usage is TRBV13 and J usage is TRBJ2-5; 9 bases map to TRBD2. After removal of 0 bases from V and 2 bases from J, the junction contained 10 bases not matched to a gene. CDR1 and CDR2 from the germline V gene are PRHDT and FYEKMQ (reference sequence). The CDR3 totals 18 residues. The CDR3 DNA reads TGTGCCAGCAGCTTAGGCGGGAGCAAGCGGGGGGTACAAGAGACCCAGTACTTC. Protein sequence: CASSLGGSKRGVQETQYF.

This clone was seen just once. The chain couples TRBV25-1 to TRBJ2-3; the D gene is possibly TRBD2 (5 bases). Germline assignment: CDR1 MGHDK and CDR2 SYGVNS. This CDR3 comprises 17 residues. Trimming removed 4 bases at V and 0 bases at J, with 17 bases between. The CDR3 DNA follows: TGTGCCAGCAGTGGGGGATCTAGAGGGATTAGCACAGATACGCAGTATTTT. It translates to CASSGGSRGISTDTQYF.

The chain employs TRBV7-8 and TRBJ1-1, with D possibly matching TRBD1 (6 bases). CDR3 length equals 13 residues. Germline loops: CDR1 SGHVS, CDR2 FQNEAQ. V was cut by 5 bases and J by 1 base, with 8 bases left in between. CDR3 DNA: TGTGCCAGCAGCGCGACAGGGAACACTGAAGCTTTCTTT. Amino acids: CASSATGNTEAFF.

This chain uses TRBV18 with TRBJ1-5; D is ambiguous. From germline, CDR1 is KGHSH and CDR2 LQKENI. The CDR3 is made up of 15 amino acids. Between the trimmed V and J ends, which lost 3 bases and 2 bases, there was a span of 11 bases. CDR3 coding DNA: TGTGCCAGCTCACCTCGCTCCGCGGGCAATCAGCCCCAGCATTTT. This translates into CASSPRSAGNQPQHF.

Of note for this clone: At the DNA level, this CDR3 is encoded by other sequences in the same sample as well. The J gene is TRBJ1-1, the V gene TRBV30; 8 bases fit TRBD1. With 2 bases clipped from V and 1 base from J, the junction kept 3 bases outside the gene matches. The CDR3 is 14 amino acids. Germline lookup yields CDR1 GTSNPN and CDR2 SVGIG (reference sequence). The DNA for the CDR3 is TGTGCCTGGAGTAGGGGGACAGGGAACACTGAAGCTTTCTTT. Protein product: CAWSRGTGNTEAFF.

The chain uses TRBV2 and TRBJ1-1; D gene ambiguous. The CDR3 sequence is 14 residues long. Germline CDR1 SNHLY, CDR2 FYNNEI. V was pared by 2 bases and J by 1 base, with 8 bases between. CDR3 sequence reads: CASSEREGNTEAFF. CDR3 bases: TGTGCCAGCAGTGAACGGGAAGGGAACACTGAAGCTTTCTTT.

This chain connects TRBV29-1 to TRBJ1-3; D unresolved. The germline CDR1 and CDR2 sequences are SQVTM and ANQGSEA. This CDR3 has 14 residues. V gave up 3 bases and J gave up 0 bases, with 9 bases separating them. The CDR3 spells CSVESRGSGNTIYF. DNA for the CDR3: TGCAGCGTTGAGTCCAGAGGCTCTGGAAACACCATATATTTT.

A remark on this clone: The junction does not match germline at one end; this may be a read error. CDR3 region: CASSSGGRTYSSPLHF. In DNA form, the CDR3 reads TGTGCCAGTAGTAGCGGTGGCCGGACATATAGTTCACCCCTCCACTTT. This chain links TRBV19 with TRBJ1-6; TRBD1 might be the D (5 bases). Germline V lookup: CDR1 LNHDA, CDR2 SQIVND (reference sequence). This CDR3 contains 16 residues. The full variable domain, its missing parts supplied by reference TRBV19 and TRBJ1-6, is DGGITQSPKYLFRKEGQNVTLSCEQNLNHDAMYWYRQDPGQGLRLIYYSQIVNDFQKGDIAEGYSVSREKKESFPLTVTSAQKNPTAFYLCASSSGGRTYSSPLHFGNGTRLTVT.

The chain recombines TRBV5-6 with TRBJ2-6, with a weak D call TRBD1 (6 bases). V was clipped by 1 base and J by 2 bases, with 10 bases between them. From germline, CDR1 is SGHDT and CDR2 YYEEEE. The CDR3 length is 16 residues. The CDR3 is CASSLNRVTGANVLTF. Here the CDR3 DNA reads TGTGCCAGCAGCTTGAACAGGGTGACTGGGGCCAACGTCCTGACTTTC.

The chain links TRBV19 to TRBJ1-1, with 8 positions matching TRBD1. V gave up 4 bases and J gave up 4 bases; unmatched junction bases: 2. The CDR3 spans 13 residues. CDR1 is LNHDA, CDR2 SQIVND, per germline (reference sequence). CDR3 nucleotide sequence: TGTGCCAGTAGTAGAGACAGGGGCACTGAAGCTTTCTTT. Translation: CASSRDRGTEAFF.

This rearrangement joins TRBV6-1 to TRBJ2-3, with D possibly matching TRBD1 (5 bases). V was trimmed by 6 bases and J by 0 bases, leaving 10 bases between them. CDR3 size: 14 residues. CDR1 MNHNS and CDR2 SASEGT come from the germline V gene. CDR3 amino acids: CASSDSRSTDTQYF. Here the CDR3 DNA reads TGTGCCAGCAGCGACAGTCGGAGCACAGATACGCAGTATTTT.

The J gene is TRBJ1-5, the V gene TRBV6-5, with D maybe TRBD1 (5 bases). Germline V CDR1 and CDR2: MNHEY, SVGAGI. The CDR3 sequence is 14 residues long. The V end was cut by 6 bases, the J end by 6 bases, with 15 bases between. The DNA of the CDR3 is TGTGCCAGCAGCACGGGCAGGGCAGGTCAGCCCCAGCATTTT. Translated: CASSTGRAGQPQHF.